A selection of T cell receptor beta chains follows, all from one sample in a study of blood T cells in healthy people across ages. Via MiXCR, TCRdb re-called the 5' RACE reads, giving one row per CDR3 protein. The sample lists 650,000 to 900,000 distinct CDR3 sequences, around 62% seen once, with roughly 25% in the top ten. Sequencing was carried out using blood. All receptors derive from a young man in good health. Both conserved end residues are trimmed from each CDR3. Fields, in order: J gene, V gene, clone size, CDR3 protein. Clone size, where shown, is once, few, many, or a class for clones that have expanded.

TRBJ2-1 | TRBV7-2 | NA | ASRDGTGAWKEQF
TRBJ1-2 | TRBV2 | once | ASMGVYGYT
TRBJ2-1 | TRBV9 | NA | ASSSGGSGVYNEQF
TRBJ2-1 | TRBV20-1 | NA | SARGPAGGRDEQF
TRBJ2-5 | TRBV10-3 | NA | AAQQTSGAQETQY
TRBJ1-2 | TRBV6-5 | few | ASSPLQGAGGYT
TRBJ2-7 | TRBV7-2 | NA | ASSYYSLGSYEQY
TRBJ1-1 | TRBV6-2/TRBV6-3 | NA | ASGGGLEAF
TRBJ2-1 | TRBV7-2 | NA | ASSLPGRLAGVSSYNGQF
TRBJ2-3 | TRBV7-2 | few | ASSSSRASDTQY
TRBJ1-2 | TRBV7-2 | once | ASSLAWTGYGYT
TRBJ2-1 | TRBV4-2 | few | ASSQVGRYENEQF
TRBJ2-6 | TRBV7-9 | few | ASSPSQTGANVLT
TRBJ1-2 | TRBV4-3 | few | ASSQDQGGAYYGYT
TRBJ2-3 | TRBV7-2 | NA | ASAGGPTDTQY
TRBJ2-7 | TRBV7-2 | NA | ASSRATSEAYEQY
TRBJ2-6 | TRBV15 | NA | ATSSDGLGRPSGANVLT
TRBJ1-1 | TRBV10-3 | NA | AISVQGTGDLNTEAF
TRBJ1-4 | TRBV28 | NA | ASRPQDRDGEKLF
TRBJ2-7 | TRBV4-3 | NA | ASSQDQGTSPYEQY
TRBJ2-1 | TRBV20-1 | NA | SARPRRYNEQF
TRBJ2-5 | TRBV29-1 | few | SGRGQETQY
TRBJ2-7 | TRBV12-3/TRBV12-4 | NA | ASSDGTQSYEQY
TRBJ1-2 | TRBV10-3 | few | AISESASLSNYGYT
TRBJ2-5 | TRBV9 | NA | ASSVGWQQETQY
TRBJ1-6 | TRBV7-9 | many | ASSSDSPSPLH
TRBJ2-3 | TRBV4-2 | once | ASSQVTSSGDTQY